This T cell receptor (beta chain) was obtained from a study of T-cell reconstitution after alpha-beta-depleted transplantation in children. Findings of the study overall: It was newly produced T cells that mostly accounted for T-cell counts and diversity one year after transplant. Several hundred expanded graft clones reportedly gave rise to the alpha-beta T cells present about two months after transplant. After transplant, high TCRbeta diversity at day 60 in some patients arose from surviving recipient T cells and thymic progenitors.

Turning to this clonotype: What it binds is unknown.

Molecular barcoding with unique molecular identifiers was used for the TCRbeta library. A single record per CDR3 protein comes from TCRdb applying MiXCR to the PCR reads. Among around 670,000 distinct CDR3 sequences, approximately 14% were seen once, and the ten largest hold 0.65% to 0.9%. V lost 6 bases and J lost 5, with 23 bases in between. There are 16 residues in the CDR3. CDR1 and CDR2 from the germline V gene are SNHLY and FYNNEI. The sample consisted of PBMCs, taken before TCRalphabeta/CD19-depleted stem cell transplant. The rearrangement joins TRBV2 to TRBJ2-7; D gene unclear. The TCR originated in a girl aged 2 to 9 with congenital amegakaryocytic thrombocytopenia, due to receive a stem cell transplant. The CDR3 DNA reads TGTGCCAGCAGCCCCCCAGGCTACCTAGTTGAGGACGAGCAGTACTTC. This encodes CASSPPGYLVEDEQYF.